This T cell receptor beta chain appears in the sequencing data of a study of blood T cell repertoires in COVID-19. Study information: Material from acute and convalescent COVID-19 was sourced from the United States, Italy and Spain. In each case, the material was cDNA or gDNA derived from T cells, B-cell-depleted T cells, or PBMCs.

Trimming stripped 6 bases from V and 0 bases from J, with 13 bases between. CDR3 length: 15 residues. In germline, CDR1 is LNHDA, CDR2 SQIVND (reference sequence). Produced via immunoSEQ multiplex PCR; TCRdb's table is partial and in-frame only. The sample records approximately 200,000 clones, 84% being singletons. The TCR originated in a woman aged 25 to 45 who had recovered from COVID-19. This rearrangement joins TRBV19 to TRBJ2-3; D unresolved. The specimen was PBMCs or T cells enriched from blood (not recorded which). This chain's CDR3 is CASREVGFSTDTQYF. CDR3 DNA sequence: TGTGCCAGTAGAGAGGTCGGATTTAGCACAGATACGCAGTATTTT.